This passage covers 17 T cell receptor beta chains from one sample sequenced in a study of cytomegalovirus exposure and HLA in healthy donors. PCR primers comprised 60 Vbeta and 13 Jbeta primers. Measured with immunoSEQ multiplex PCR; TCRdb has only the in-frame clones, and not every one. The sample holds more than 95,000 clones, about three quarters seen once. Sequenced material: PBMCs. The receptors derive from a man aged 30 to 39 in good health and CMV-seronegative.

The CDR3 loop reads CAWRKKGQPNTEAFF. CDR3 in DNA: TGTGCCTGGAGGAAAAAGGGACAGCCGAACACTGAAGCTTTCTTT. The rearrangement links TRBV30 to TRBJ1-1, with 7 bases that match TRBD1. With 3 bases clipped from V and 1 base from J, the junction kept 8 bases outside the gene matches. Per the germline V gene, CDR1 is GTSNPN and CDR2 is SVGIG (reference sequence). The CDR3 covers 15 residues.

DNA for the CDR3: TGTGCCATCAGTGAGGAAAGGAGACTAGCGGGGAAGAATGAGCAGTTCTTC. It is translated as CAISEERRLAGKNEQFF. This chain links TRBV10-3 with TRBJ2-1; 11 bases fit TRBD2. This CDR3 is 17 amino acids long. Per germline, CDR1 ENHRY and CDR2 SYGVKD. Germline trimming cut 2 bases from V and 7 bases from J; bases unmatched to any gene: 10.

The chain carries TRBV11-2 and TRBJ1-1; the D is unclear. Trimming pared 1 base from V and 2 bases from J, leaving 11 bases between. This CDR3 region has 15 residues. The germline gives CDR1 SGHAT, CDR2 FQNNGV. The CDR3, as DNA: TGTGCCAGCAGCTTAGCGGCAGGTTTAAACACTGAAGCTTTCTTT. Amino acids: CASSLAAGLNTEAFF.

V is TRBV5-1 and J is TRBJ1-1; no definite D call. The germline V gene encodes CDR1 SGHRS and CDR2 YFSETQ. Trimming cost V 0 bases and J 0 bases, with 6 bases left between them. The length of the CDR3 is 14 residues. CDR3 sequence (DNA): TGCGCCAGCAGCTTGGCCCAGATGAACACTGAAGCTTTCTTT. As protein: CASSLAQMNTEAFF.

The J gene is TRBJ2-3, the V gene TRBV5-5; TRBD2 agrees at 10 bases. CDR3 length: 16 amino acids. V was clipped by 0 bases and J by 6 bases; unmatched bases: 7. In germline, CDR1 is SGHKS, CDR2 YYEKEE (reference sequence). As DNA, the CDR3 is TGTGCCAGCAGCTTGGGGCTAGCGGGAGAAGGTGATACGCAGTATTTT. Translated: CASSLGLAGEGDTQYF.

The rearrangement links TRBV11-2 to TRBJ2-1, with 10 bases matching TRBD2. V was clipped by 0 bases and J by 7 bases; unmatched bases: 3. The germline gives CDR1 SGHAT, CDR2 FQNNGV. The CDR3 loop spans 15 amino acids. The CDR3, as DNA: TGTGCCAGCAGCTTAGAAGTGACTAGCGGGAATGAGCAGTTCTTC. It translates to CASSLEVTSGNEQFF.

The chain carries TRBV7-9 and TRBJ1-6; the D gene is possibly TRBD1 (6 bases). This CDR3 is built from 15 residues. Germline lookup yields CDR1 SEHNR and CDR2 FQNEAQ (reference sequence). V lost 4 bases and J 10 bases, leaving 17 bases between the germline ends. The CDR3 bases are TGTGCCAGCAGCTCAGGGGACGGGAGGTACTCACCCCTCCACTTT. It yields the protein CASSSGDGRYSPLHF.

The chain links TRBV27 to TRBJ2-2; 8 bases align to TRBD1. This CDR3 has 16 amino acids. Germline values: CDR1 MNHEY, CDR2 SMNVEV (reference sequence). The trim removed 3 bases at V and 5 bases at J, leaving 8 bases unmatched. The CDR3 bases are TGTGCCAGCAGTTTGTCGACAGGGGTGGGAACCGGGGAGCTGTTTTTT. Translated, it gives CASSLSTGVGTGELFF.

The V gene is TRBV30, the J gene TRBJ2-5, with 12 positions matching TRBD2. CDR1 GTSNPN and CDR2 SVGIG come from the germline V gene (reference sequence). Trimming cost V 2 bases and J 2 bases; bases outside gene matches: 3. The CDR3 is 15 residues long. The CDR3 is CAWSRLAGEQETQYF. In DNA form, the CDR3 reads TGTGCCTGGAGTCGACTAGCGGGGGAGCAAGAGACCCAGTACTTC. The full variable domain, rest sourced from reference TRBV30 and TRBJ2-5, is SQTIHQWPATLVQPVGSPLSLECTVEGTSNPNLYWYRQAAGRGLQLLFYSVGIGQISSEVPQNLSASRPQDRQFILSSKKLLLSDSGFYLCAWSRLAGEQETQYFGPGTRLLVL.

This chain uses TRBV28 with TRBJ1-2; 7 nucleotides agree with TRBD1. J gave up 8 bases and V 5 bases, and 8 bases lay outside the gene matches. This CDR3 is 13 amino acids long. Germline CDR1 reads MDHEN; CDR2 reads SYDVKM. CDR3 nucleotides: TGTGCCAGCAGTAGTGAGGGGGCAGGAGGCTACACCTTC. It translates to CASSSEGAGGYTF.

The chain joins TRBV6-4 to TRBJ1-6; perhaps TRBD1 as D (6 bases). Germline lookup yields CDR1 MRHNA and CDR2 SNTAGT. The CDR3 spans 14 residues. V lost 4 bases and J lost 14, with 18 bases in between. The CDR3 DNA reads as TGTGCCAGCAGTGCCGGGACACAGGCCGGAACCCTCCACTTT. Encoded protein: CASSAGTQAGTLHF.

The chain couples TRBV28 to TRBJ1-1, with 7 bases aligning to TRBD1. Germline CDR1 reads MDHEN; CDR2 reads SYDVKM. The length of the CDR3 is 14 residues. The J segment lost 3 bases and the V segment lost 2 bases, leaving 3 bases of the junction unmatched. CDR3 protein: CASSLGGGYTEAFF. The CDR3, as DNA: TGTGCCAGCAGTTTAGGAGGGGGCTACACTGAAGCTTTCTTT. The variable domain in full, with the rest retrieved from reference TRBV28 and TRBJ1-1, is DVKVTQSSRYLVKRTGEKVFLECVQDMDHENMFWYRQDPGLGLRLIYFSYDVKMKEKGDIPEGYSVSREKKERFSLILESASTNQTSMYLCASSLGGGYTEAFFGQGTRLTVV.

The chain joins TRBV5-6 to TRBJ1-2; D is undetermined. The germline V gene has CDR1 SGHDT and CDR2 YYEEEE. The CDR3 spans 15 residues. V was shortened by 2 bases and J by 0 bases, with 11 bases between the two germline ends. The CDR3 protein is CASSFPADSNYGYTF. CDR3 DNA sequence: TGTGCCAGCAGCTTCCCGGCAGACTCTAACTATGGCTACACCTTC.

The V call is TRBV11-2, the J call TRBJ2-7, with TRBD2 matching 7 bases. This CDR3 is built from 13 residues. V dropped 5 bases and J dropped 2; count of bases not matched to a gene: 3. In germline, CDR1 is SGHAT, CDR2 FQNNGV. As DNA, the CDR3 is TGTGCCAGCAGCCGGGACTACACCTACGAGCAGTACTTC. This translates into CASSRDYTYEQYF.

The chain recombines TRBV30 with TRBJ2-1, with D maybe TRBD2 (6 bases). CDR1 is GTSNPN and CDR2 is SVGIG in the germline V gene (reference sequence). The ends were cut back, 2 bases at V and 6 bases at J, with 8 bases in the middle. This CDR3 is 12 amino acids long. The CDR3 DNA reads TGTGCCTGGAGTTTGGGGGGCAATGAGCAGTTCTTC. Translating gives CAWSLGGNEQFF.

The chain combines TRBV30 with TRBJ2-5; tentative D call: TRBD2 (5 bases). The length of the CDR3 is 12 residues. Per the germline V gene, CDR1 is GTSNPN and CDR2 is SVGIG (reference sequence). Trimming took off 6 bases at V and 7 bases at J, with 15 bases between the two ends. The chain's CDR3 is CACLPFAGTQYF. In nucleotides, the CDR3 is TGTGCCTGTTTACCATTCGCGGGGACCCAGTACTTC. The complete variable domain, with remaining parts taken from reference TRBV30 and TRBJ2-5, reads SQTIHQWPATLVQPVGSPLSLECTVEGTSNPNLYWYRQAAGRGLQLLFYSVGIGQISSEVPQNLSASRPQDRQFILSSKKLLLSDSGFYLCACLPFAGTQYFGPGTRLLVL.

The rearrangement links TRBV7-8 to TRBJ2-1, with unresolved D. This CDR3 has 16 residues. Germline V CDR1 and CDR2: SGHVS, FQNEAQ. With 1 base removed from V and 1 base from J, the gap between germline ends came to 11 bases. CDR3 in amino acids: CASSLEGGGSYNEQFF. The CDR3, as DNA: TGTGCCAGCAGCTTAGAAGGCGGTGGTTCCTACAATGAGCAGTTCTTC.